These T cell receptor beta chains were read from a single sample in a study of T cells after yellow fever vaccination. TCRdb reprocessed the 5' RACE reads via MiXCR and lists one record per CDR3 protein. Of roughly 350,000 distinct CDR3 sequences in the sample, over 3.5% were seen once. Sample: PBMCs, taken 5 days after the yellow fever booster vaccination. Receptor source: a man between 18 and 29 years old who received the YFV17D yellow fever vaccine. Both conserved end residues are part of each CDR3. D genes are given only for firm matches. Not all rows give a size; the values are once, few, many and, for expanded clones, a class.

clone_size | j_call | d_call | v_call | cdr3_nt | cdr3_aa
many | TRBJ1-5 | TRBD1 | TRBV20-1 | TGCAGTGCTTACGGGACAGGGGGGCAGCCCCAGCATTTT | CSAYGTGGQPQHF
- | TRBJ1-5 | TRBD1 | TRBV25-1 | TGTGCCAGCAGTGGGACAGGGATGGGCAATCAGCCCCAGCATTTT | CASSGTGMGNQPQHF
few | TRBJ2-2 | TRBD1 | TRBV29-1 | TGCAGCGCTTGGGACAGAAAAGACACCGGGGAGCTGTTTTTT | CSAWDRKDTGELFF
- | TRBJ1-3 | TRBD1 | TRBV12-3/TRBV12-4 | TGTGCCAGCAGTTCAAGCCGGGACAGCTCTGGAAACACCATATATTTT | CASSSSRDSSGNTIYF
few | TRBJ2-3 | - | TRBV7-3 | TGTGCCAGCAGCTCCTATGGGAGCACAGATACGCAGTATTTT | CASSSYGSTDTQYF
many | TRBJ2-5 | - | TRBV5-8 | TGTGCCAGCAGCTTCGCTACAGTGGGGGAGACCCAGTACTTC | CASSFATVGETQYF
- | TRBJ2-1 | - | TRBV3-1 | TGTGCCAGCAGCCAATCCGGGCGCTCCTACAATGAGCAGTTCTTC | CASSQSGRSYNEQFF
many | TRBJ2-1 | TRBD1 | TRBV24-1 | TGTGCCACCGGGGGACAGGGGGAGGATGAGCAGTTCTTC | CATGGQGEDEQFF
many | TRBJ2-2 | TRBD1 | TRBV6-2/TRBV6-3 | TGTGCCAGCAGTTACCCAGGGGGCACCGGGGAGCTGTTTTTT | CASSYPGGTGELFF
few | TRBJ1-1 | - | TRBV18 | TGTGCCAGCTCCCTCGAGGATGGGGGTGCTTTCTTT | CASSLEDGGAFF
many | TRBJ2-3 | - | TRBV20-1 | TGCAGTGCTAGACGAGGATTCGGCACAGATACGCAGTATTTT | CSARRGFGTDTQYF
few | TRBJ1-2 | - | TRBV28 | TGTGCCAGCAGTTTCGTAAGCGCCTATGGCTACACCTTC | CASSFVSAYGYTF
few | TRBJ2-3 | - | TRBV7-6 | TGTGCCAGCAGCTTAACCCTACCCGGGGGCACAGATACGCAGTATTTT | CASSLTLPGGTDTQYF
many | TRBJ1-1 | - | TRBV5-1 | TGCGCCAGCAGCTTGGGGGCAGAGTCTATGAACACTGAAGCTTTCTTT | CASSLGAESMNTEAFF
- | TRBJ1-5 | - | TRBV9 | TGTGCCAGCAGCCCCGGGGGAGGGGAGTCCCCCCAGCATTTT | CASSPGGGESPQHF
many | TRBJ2-1 | - | TRBV20-1 | TGCAGTGCTAGGGTCGCCCTGGGCAATGAGCAGTTCTTC | CSARVALGNEQFF
many | TRBJ2-1 | TRBD1 | TRBV4-3 | TGCGCCAGCAGCCAAGATGCGGACAGGGACTACAATGAGCAGTTCTTC | CASSQDADRDYNEQFF
- | TRBJ2-7 | - | TRBV4-3 | TGCGCCAGCAGCCAACTGCGCGCGGGCAAGTACGAGCAGTACTTC | CASSQLRAGKYEQYF
- | TRBJ2-3 | - | TRBV7-2 | TGTGCCAGCAGCCCCCCCGGAGGATTCTGGCATTTT | CASSPPGGFWHF
- | TRBJ2-1 | - | TRBV10-3 | TGTGCCATCAGTGAGTCTGGGAGCAGTTTTTACAATGAGCAGTTCTTC | CAISESGSSFYNEQFF
few | TRBJ2-2 | - | TRBV4-2 | TGTGCCAGCAGCCAAGAGGAGAGCCGGGAGCTGTTTTTT | CASSQEESRELFF
many | TRBJ2-4 | - | TRBV5-4 | TGTGCCAGCAGCCTTCAGGGGACCAAAAACATTCAGTACTTC | CASSLQGTKNIQYF
- | TRBJ1-1 | TRBD1 | TRBV12-3/TRBV12-4 | TGTGCCAGCAGTTTAGGGGACAGGGGGCCCACTGAAGCTTTCTTT | CASSLGDRGPTEAFF
few | TRBJ2-1 | - | TRBV24-1 | TGTGCCACCCAGTCGACGACGGGGAGCTCCTACAATGAGCAGTTCTTC | CATQSTTGSSYNEQFF
- | TRBJ1-2 | - | TRBV5-1 | TGCGCCACCAACTTCACCGGGACACAGGATAACTATGGCTACACCTTC | CATNFTGTQDNYGYTF
- | TRBJ1-1 | TRBD1 | TRBV6-6 | TGTGCCAGCAGTTACGGGACAGGGGCTGAAGCTTTCTTT | CASSYGTGAEAFF
many | TRBJ2-5 | - | TRBV29-1 | TGCAGCGTATATCTTACCCAAGAGACCCAGTACTTC | CSVYLTQETQYF